Listed below are T cell receptor beta chains from one sample, sequenced in a study of shared clonotypes between healthy human individuals. Assay: immunoSEQ multiplex PCR; the TCRdb copy retains only in-frame clones and omits some. The sample yields about 2.2 million clones, 85% to 95% seen once. Sequenced input: naive CD8+ T cells from PBMCs. All receptors come from a young man in good health. Some clones in this sample may be carry-over from other donors' samples. Both conserved end residues are part of each CDR3. The D gene is left open where the match is weak. Some rows mark clone size as missing; the rest say once, few, many or name a class of expanded clone.

>TRBV10-3|.|TRBJ2-7|TRBD2
CAIRPSLGARTSGRVSSYEQYF
TGTGCCATCAGACCGTCCCTGGGGGCGCGGACTAGCGGGAGGGTAAGCTCCTACGAGCAGTACTTC
>TRBV27|.|TRBJ2-7|.
CASGLGSTYEQYF
TGTGCCAGCGGCCTGGGTTCCACCTACGAGCAGTACTTC
>TRBV5-1|.|TRBJ1-5|.
CASSFYPDSNQPQHF
TGCGCCAGCAGCTTTTACCCAGATTCCAATCAGCCCCAGCATTTT
>TRBV9|.|TRBJ1-1|.
CASSGAMTTEAFF
TGTGCCAGCAGTGGAGCGATGACCACTGAAGCTTTCTTT
>TRBV27|once|TRBJ2-7|.
CASSLTGLYEQYF
TGTGCCAGCAGTCTGACAGGTCTCTACGAGCAGTACTTC
>TRBV7-9|.|TRBJ2-1|.
CASSFPPTKSTGEQFF
TGTGCCAGCAGCTTCCCCCCGACTAAAAGCACGGGTGAGCAGTTCTTC
>TRBV7-9|.|TRBJ2-1|TRBD2
CASSLVFSGVNEQFF
TGTGCCAGCAGCTTAGTTTTTAGCGGGGTGAATGAGCAGTTCTTC
>TRBV4-3|.|TRBJ2-5|.
CASSQVGPQETQYF
TGCGCCAGCAGCCAAGTGGGCCCGCAAGAGACCCAGTACTTC
>TRBV27|.|TRBJ2-1|TRBD2
CASSLSLAGHNEQFF
TGTGCCAGCAGTTTATCACTAGCGGGGCACAATGAGCAGTTCTTC
>TRBV29-1|.|TRBJ2-7|TRBD1
CSVTGTGSYEQYF
TGCAGCGTTACCGGGACAGGGTCCTACGAGCAGTACTTC
>TRBV7-9|few|TRBJ1-5|.
CASSSGSGQPQHF
TGTGCCAGCAGCTCCGGGTCGGGTCAGCCCCAGCATTTT
>TRBV27|.|TRBJ1-5|.
CASSFAHSNQPQHF
TGTGCCAGCAGTTTCGCACATAGCAATCAGCCCCAGCATTTT
>TRBV9|.|TRBJ2-1|.
CASTAGASEYNEQFF
TGTGCCAGCACCGCCGGGGCTAGCGAATACAATGAGCAGTTCTTC
>TRBV11-2|.|TRBJ2-1|.
CASSLVAEVNEQFF
TGTGCCAGCAGCTTAGTGGCTGAAGTCAATGAGCAGTTCTTC
>TRBV15|.|TRBJ2-2|TRBD2
CATEQPLAGNTGELFF
TGTGCCACCGAACAGCCACTAGCGGGAAACACCGGGGAGCTGTTTTTT
>TRBV5-1|.|TRBJ2-7|.
CASSLMGNEQYF
TGCGCCAGCAGCTTGATGGGGAACGAGCAGTACTTC
>TRBV27|.|TRBJ2-7|TRBD1
CASSFLGTGNLGEQYF
TGTGCCAGCAGTTTTTTAGGGACAGGGAACCTGGGCGAGCAGTACTTC
>TRBV11-3|.|TRBJ2-2|TRBD2
CASSPGSAGGGDTGELFF
TGTGCCAGCAGCCCAGGGTCAGCGGGAGGGGGAGACACCGGGGAGCTGTTTTTT
>TRBV6-5|.|TRBJ2-7|.
CASHTGTFHEQYF
TGTGCCAGCCATACCGGGACCTTCCACGAGCAGTACTTC
>TRBV30|.|TRBJ2-1|.
CATSMVSDKISSYNEQFF
TGTGCCACCTCGATGGTCTCGGACAAAATAAGCTCCTACAATGAGCAGTTCTTC
>TRBV11-2|.|TRBJ2-1|.
CASSSLNEQFF
TGTGCCAGCAGCTCTCTCAACGAGCAGTTCTTC
>TRBV9|few|TRBJ1-5|.
CASSRGDSNQPQHF
TGTGCCAGCTCAAGAGGGGATAGCAATCAGCCCCAGCATTTT
>TRBV5-8|once|TRBJ2-7|.
CASSPIPYEQYF
TGTGCCAGCAGCCCCATCCCCTACGAGCAGTACTTC
>TRBV7-8|.|TRBJ1-5|.
CASLPGPRSNQPQHF
TGTGCCAGCCTCCCGGGCCCGAGGAGCAATCAGCCCCAGCATTTT
>TRBV5-1|.|TRBJ2-7|TRBD2
CASSARSGTYEQYF
TGCGCCAGCAGCGCTAGGAGCGGGACCTACGAGCAGTACTTC
>TRBV7-9|.|TRBJ2-7|TRBD1
CASSFARQGVGEQYF
TGTGCCAGCAGCTTTGCTCGACAGGGGGTTGGCGAGCAGTACTTC
>TRBV11-2|.|TRBJ2-7|TRBD2
CASSLLLAERSYEQYF
TGTGCCAGCAGCTTACTCCTAGCGGAGAGATCCTACGAGCAGTACTTC
>TRBV27|.|TRBJ2-3|TRBD1
CASSSRTHRGRWDTQYF
TGTGCCAGCAGTTCAAGAACTCACAGGGGGCGCTGGGATACGCAGTATTTT
>TRBV10-3|.|TRBJ2-7|.
CAIKAGTYEQYF
TGTGCCATCAAGGCGGGGACCTACGAGCAGTACTTC
>TRBV27|.|TRBJ2-3|.
CASSLSPGAGINTDTQYF
TGTGCCAGCAGTTTAAGCCCGGGGGCCGGAATTAACACAGATACGCAGTATTTT
>TRBV21-1|.|TRBJ1-4|.
CASSKVSTGVEEKLFF
TGTGCCAGCAGCAAAGTATCGACAGGGGTAGAAGAAAAACTGTTTTTT
>TRBV7-9|.|TRBJ1-1|.
CASSLGVSEAFF
TGTGCCAGCAGCTTAGGTGTCAGTGAAGCTTTCTTT
>TRBV18|.|TRBJ1-1|.
CASSPPRGSGTEAFF
TGTGCCAGCTCACCACCGAGGGGTTCGGGGACTGAAGCTTTCTTT
>TRBV27|.|TRBJ2-3|TRBD2
CASKGRQAGLAGPFSSTDTQYF
TGTGCCAGCAAAGGGCGGCAGGCAGGACTAGCGGGGCCCTTCTCTAGCACAGATACGCAGTATTTT
>TRBV19|.|TRBJ2-1|.
CASSIDDEIDEQFF
TGTGCCAGTAGTATAGATGACGAAATCGATGAGCAGTTCTTC
>TRBV28|.|TRBJ2-2|TRBD1
CASSKTGGDGELFF
TGTGCCAGCAGTAAGACAGGGGGTGACGGGGAGCTGTTTTTT
>TRBV30|few|TRBJ1-1|TRBD1
CAGRRQDRENTEAFF
TGTGCCGGACGGAGACAGGACAGGGAGAACACTGAAGCTTTCTTT
>TRBV6-5|.|TRBJ2-7|.
CASSYMGTANEQYF
TGTGCCAGCAGTTATATGGGGACGGCAAACGAGCAGTACTTC
>TRBV6-5|.|TRBJ1-6|.
CASSYQGGSPLHF
TGTGCCAGCAGTTACCAGGGTGGTTCACCCCTCCACTTT
>TRBV29-1|.|TRBJ2-3|.
CSVVTSADTQYF
TGCAGCGTTGTAACTTCCGCAGATACGCAGTATTTT
>TRBV19|.|TRBJ2-7|.
CASSLTGTLYYEQYF
TGTGCCAGTAGTCTTACCGGGACCCTCTACTACGAGCAGTACTTC
>TRBV7-9|.|TRBJ1-3|TRBD1
CASSAGTDHTIYF
TGTGCCAGCAGCGCCGGGACAGACCACACCATATATTTT
>TRBV7-2|.|TRBJ1-4|TRBD1
CASSLTGFNEKLFF
TGTGCCAGCAGCTTGACAGGGTTTAATGAAAAACTGTTTTTT
>TRBV15|.|TRBJ2-3|TRBD2
CATSSRVGVAGVTDTQYF
TGTGCCACCAGCAGCCGGGTGGGAGTAGCGGGAGTTACAGATACGCAGTATTTT
>TRBV27|.|TRBJ2-6|.
CASSPGTSGANVLTF
TGTGCCAGCAGTCCGGGAACCTCTGGGGCCAACGTCCTGACTTTC
>TRBV9|.|TRBJ2-5|.
CASSPPGGTQYF
TGTGCCAGCAGCCCCCCCGGAGGGACCCAGTACTTC
>TRBV5-4|.|TRBJ2-6|.
CASSFNGANVLTF
TGTGCCAGCAGCTTTAACGGGGCCAACGTCCTGACTTTC
>TRBV7-9|.|TRBJ2-7|TRBD2
CASSRTSGEVYEQYF
TGTGCCAGCAGCCGAACTAGCGGGGAGGTCTACGAGCAGTACTTC
>TRBV11-1|.|TRBJ2-1|TRBD2
CASSPGAGGPREQFF
TGTGCCAGCAGCCCGGGGGCGGGAGGGCCCCGGGAGCAGTTCTTC
>TRBV6-1|.|TRBJ1-5|.
CASSEVPGDFGNQPQHF
TGTGCCAGCAGTGAAGTACCGGGGGACTTCGGCAATCAGCCCCAGCATTTT
>TRBV28|.|TRBJ2-7|TRBD2
CASRLAGGYEQYF
TGTGCCAGCAGACTAGCGGGAGGATACGAGCAGTACTTC
>TRBV21-1|once|TRBJ2-7|.
CASSPQYF
TGTGCCAGCAGCCCCCAGTACTTC
>TRBV19|.|TRBJ1-2|.
CASSIQAGSVVDYGYTF
TGTGCCAGTAGTATCCAAGCGGGGTCCGTTGTGGACTATGGCTACACCTTC
>TRBV10-3|.|TRBJ2-7|TRBD1
CAIRPTGNEQYF
TGTGCCATCAGGCCGACAGGGAACGAGCAGTACTTC
>TRBV15|.|TRBJ1-2|.
CATSGVEHYGYTF
TGTGCCACCAGCGGCGTCGAACACTATGGCTACACCTTC
>TRBV29-1|.|TRBJ2-7|.
CSVEVMEGSYEQYF
TGCAGCGTTGAGGTTATGGAGGGCTCCTACGAGCAGTACTTC
>TRBV9|.|TRBJ2-3|TRBD1
CASSATGVRADTQYF
TGTGCCAGCAGCGCTACAGGGGTCCGGGCAGATACGCAGTATTTT
>TRBV7-3|.|TRBJ2-5|.
CASSPSRGQETQYF
TGTGCCAGCAGCCCCTCTAGGGGCCAAGAGACCCAGTACTTC
>TRBV10-3|few|TRBJ1-1|.
CAISETGTDTEAFF
TGTGCCATCAGTGAGACAGGGACGGACACTGAAGCTTTCTTT